This TCR beta chain appears in the sequencing data of a study of CD8 T cells in ankylosing spondylitis. Whole-study findings and limits: About 8 highly homologous variants made up a TCR beta motif, and this motif appeared characteristic of ankylosing spondylitis blood. The authors found the disease-linked clones to be CD8+ and relatively rare in peripheral blood.

As regards this clonotype: No antigen is known for it.

TCRdb independently ran MiXCR on the 5' RACE reads; one entry per CDR3 protein. The profile shows approximately 300,000 distinct CDR3 sequences, about 19% of them singletons. Sequencing used blood, either unsorted or a sorted T cell fraction (not recorded which). The source of this sequence is a male donor with ankylosing spondylitis or in good health (not recorded which).

As DNA, the CDR3 is TGTGCCAGCAGCCGCTTAGGACCGATCACCGGGGAGCTGTTTTTT. Protein: CASSRLGPITGELFF. The chain couples TRBV14 to TRBJ2-2; D is unclear. V was clipped by 4 bases and J by 4 bases, with 13 bases between them. Germline lookup yields CDR1 SGHDN and CDR2 FVKESK. The CDR3 consists of 15 residues.